The 25 T cell receptor beta chains given below trace back to one sample, sequenced in a study of Graves' ophthalmopathy and Graves' hyperthyroidism. For repertoire sequencing, the TCR beta CDR3 regions were amplified from RNA transcripts. The workflow started with a first-round RT-PCR run with HTBI primers and then moved on to a second-round multiplex PCR. TCRdb analysed the multiplex PCR reads with MiXCR anew, one entry per CDR3 protein. The sample consists of about 210,000 distinct CDR3 sequences, approximately 28% of them appearing once. Sequencing was carried out using peripheral blood. The source of these receptors is a man between 45 and 60 years old with Graves' ophthalmopathy.

The chain recombines TRBV7-8 with TRBJ2-5, with unresolved D. This CDR3 contains 14 residues. Deletions cut 4 bases from V and 4 bases from J, with 13 bases between. Germline V gene data show CDR1 as SGHVS and CDR2 as FQNEAQ. CDR3 sequence (DNA): TGTGCCAGCAGCTCAAGACATGAAGGAGAGACCCAGTACTTC. As protein: CASSSRHEGETQYF.

This rearrangement joins TRBV7-2 to TRBJ1-1, with a weak D call TRBD1 (6 bases). The germline V gene has CDR1 SGHTA and CDR2 FQGNSA. Trimming left V 7 bases short and J 3 bases short, with 18 bases between. The CDR3 extends over 15 amino acids. The CDR3 DNA reads TGTGCCAGCAAGACAGGAGGCAGAGAGGACACTGAAGCTTTCTTT. Its translation is CASKTGGREDTEAFF.

This clonotype was observed many times. V gene TRBV27 combines with J gene TRBJ2-3; 12 nucleotides match TRBD2. Germline CDR1 MNHEY, CDR2 SMNVEV (reference sequence). The ends lost 5 bases at V and 3 bases at J; junction bases unmatched: 3. CDR3 length: 15 residues. The chain's CDR3 is CASSLLAGGTDTQYF. CDR3 DNA sequence: TGTGCCAGCAGTCTACTAGCGGGAGGAACAGATACGCAGTATTTT.

This clonotype was detected many times. The V gene is TRBV28, the J gene TRBJ2-7; D unresolved. CDR3 length: 12 amino acids. In germline, CDR1 is MDHEN, CDR2 SYDVKM. The ends were cut back, 6 bases at V and 2 bases at J, with 8 bases in the middle. The CDR3 spells CASSLSPYEQYF. CDR3 nucleotides: TGTGCCAGCAGCTTGAGTCCCTACGAGCAGTACTTC.

This clonotype was seen many times. The chain is built from TRBV6-2 or TRBV6-3 and TRBJ1-1; D is possibly TRBD1 (5 bases). The germline V and J ends were trimmed by 4 bases and 1 base, with 13 bases remaining between them. Germline CDR1 MNHEY, CDR2 SVGEGT. CDR3 size: 15 residues. The CDR3 here is CASSLPGRANTEAFF. The CDR3 nucleotides read TGTGCCAGCAGTTTACCGGGACGGGCGAACACTGAAGCTTTCTTT.

This clonotype was detected many times. The chain couples TRBV11-2 to TRBJ2-5, with unresolved D. CDR1 and CDR2 (germline): SGHAT, FQNNGV. The CDR3 is 14 amino acids. Trimming took off 5 bases at V and 2 bases at J, with 12 bases between the two ends. CDR3: CASSALWGQETQYF. CDR3 coding DNA: TGTGCCAGCAGCGCGCTTTGGGGACAAGAGACCCAGTACTTC.

This clonotype was observed once. The chain carries TRBV24-1 and TRBJ2-6, with 7 bases lining up with TRBD1. The CDR3 has 20 amino acids. Germline CDR1 KGHDR, CDR2 SFDVKD. V lost 4 bases and J lost 4; bases outside the gene matches: 18. The CDR3 bases are TGTGCCACCAGTGACTCGCCGAGGACAGGCACCAAGGTGGGGGCCAACGTCCTGACTTTC. It yields the protein CATSDSPRTGTKVGANVLTF.

V and J are TRBV2 and TRBJ1-1; D is unclear. V was trimmed by 5 bases and J by 0 bases, leaving 7 bases between them. The CDR3 is 13 amino acids. Germline V lookup: CDR1 SNHLY, CDR2 FYNNEI. CDR3 sequence (DNA): TGTGCCAGCAGTCGAGCCATGAACACTGAAGCTTTCTTT. As protein: CASSRAMNTEAFF. The full variable domain, its missing parts supplied by reference TRBV2 and TRBJ1-1, is EPEVTQTPSHQVTQMGQEVILRCVPISNHLYFYWYRQILGQKVEFLVSFYNNEISEKSEIFDDQFSVERPDGSNFTLKIRSTKLEDSAMYFCASSRAMNTEAFFGQGTRLTVV.

This clonotype was picked up many times. V and J are TRBV5-1 and TRBJ2-2; 8 bases map to TRBD2. The ends lost 1 base at V and 4 bases at J; junction bases unmatched: 9. Germline CDR1 is SGHRS and CDR2 is YFSETQ. The CDR3 length is 17 residues. The CDR3 loop reads CASSLTIQAGGTGELFF. In DNA, the CDR3 is TGCGCCAGCAGCTTGACCATCCAGGCGGGGGGCACCGGGGAGCTGTTTTTT.

This clonotype was recorded at least ten times. The rearrangement joins TRBV19 to TRBJ1-1, with D hard to call. The CDR3 covers 16 residues. The germline gives CDR1 LNHDA, CDR2 SQIVND (reference sequence). The V end was cut by 4 bases, the J end by 1 base, with 16 bases between. CDR3 sequence reads: CASSKWGEVANTEAFF. The DNA of the CDR3 is TGTGCCAGTAGTAAATGGGGAGAAGTGGCGAACACTGAAGCTTTCTTT.

This clonotype was counted many times. This rearrangement joins TRBV15 to TRBJ2-2, with a possible D match to TRBD2 (5 bases). Germline lookup yields CDR1 LNHNV and CDR2 YYDKDF (reference sequence). The CDR3 is 14 amino acids. Trimming cost V 0 bases and J 6 bases, with 8 bases left between them. In DNA form, the CDR3 reads TGTGCCACCAGCAGAGATCACGGGGCCGGGGAGCTGTTTTTT. It specifies CATSRDHGAGELFF.

This clonotype was seen repeatedly, ten times or more. The rearrangement joins TRBV12-3 or TRBV12-4 to TRBJ2-7, with D uncertain. The CDR3 consists of 15 residues. V lost 3 bases to trimming and J lost 0 bases, with 12 bases between them. In nucleotides, the CDR3 is TGTGCCAGCAGTTTTGCCGGGTCGAGCTCCTACGAGCAGTACTTC. As protein: CASSFAGSSSYEQYF.

There are many counts of this clonotype. A much larger clone lies one base from this, so it may be a read error. This chain links TRBV6-1 with TRBJ1-2, with a weak D call TRBD1 (5 bases). This CDR3 has 16 amino acids. Germline V gene data show CDR1 as MNHNS and CDR2 as SASEGT. CDR3: CASSEPLRRTNYGCTF. DNA of the CDR3: TGTGCCAGCAGTGAACCCCTTCGACGGACAAACTATGGCTGCACCTTC.

At least ten counts were recorded for this clonotype. The V gene is TRBV6-2 or TRBV6-3, the J gene TRBJ2-2; D remains ambiguous. Germline-derived CDR1 and CDR2 are MNHEY and SVGEGT. V was clipped by 6 bases and J by 6 bases, with 8 bases between them. This CDR3 is built from 12 residues. CDR3 nucleotide sequence: TGTGCCAGCAGCCTCCGGGCCGGGGAGCTGTTTTTT. This translates into CASSLRAGELFF.

The genes are TRBV4-2 and TRBJ2-5; possibly TRBD2 for D (6 bases). Trimming cost V 0 bases and J 13 bases, with 12 bases left between them. The CDR3 is made up of 12 amino acids. Germline CDR1 LGHNA, CDR2 YNFKEQ. The CDR3 DNA reads as TGTGCCAGCAGCCAAGAGGGGAGGTCGGCGTACTTC. Protein product: CASSQEGRSAYF.

This clonotype was recorded at least ten times. The chain combines TRBV20-1 with TRBJ2-2; 7 bases line up with TRBD1. Germline V gene data show CDR1 as DFQATT and CDR2 as SNEGSKA (reference sequence). With 5 bases clipped from V and 3 bases from J, the junction kept 3 bases outside the gene matches. The CDR3 extends over 13 amino acids. The DNA for the CDR3 is TGCAGTGCTTTTACAGGGGACACCGGGGAGCTGTTTTTT. This gives the protein CSAFTGDTGELFF.

This clonotype was observed many times. CDR3 region: CASSLAGQSSYEQYF. The CDR3, as DNA: TGTGCCAGCAGCTTAGCGGGACAGAGCTCCTACGAGCAGTACTTC. The J gene is TRBJ2-7, the V gene TRBV13; TRBD1 matches at 7 bases. This CDR3 comprises 15 residues. Germline trimming cut 1 base from V and 0 bases from J; bases unmatched to any gene: 3. CDR1 is PRHDT, CDR2 FYEKMQ, per germline (reference sequence).

This clonotype came up many times. The chain employs TRBV28 and TRBJ2-7, with no clear D. The germline V and J ends were trimmed by 3 bases and 6 bases, with 15 bases remaining between them. CDR3 size: 14 residues. The germline CDR1 and CDR2 sequences are MDHEN and SYDVKM. CDR3 amino acids: CASSLTGGGAEQYF. In DNA, the CDR3 is TGTGCCAGCAGTTTGACGGGCGGCGGAGCCGAGCAGTACTTC.

V gene TRBV6-5 combines with J gene TRBJ1-1, with D perhaps TRBD1 (5 bases). The CDR3 has 17 amino acids. Per germline, CDR1 MNHEY and CDR2 SVGAGI. With 2 bases removed from V and 3 bases from J, the gap between germline ends came to 19 bases. The CDR3 nucleotides read TGTGCCAGCAGTTACACGCCGTTCCGGCAGGGCGACACTGAAGCTTTCTTT. Translation: CASSYTPFRQGDTEAFF.

This clonotype was seen many times. The CDR3 reads CASSPSGQGNTEAFF. The CDR3 region has the DNA TGTGCCAGCAGCCCGTCGGGACAGGGCAACACTGAAGCTTTCTTT. This chain uses TRBV7-9 with TRBJ1-1; 9 bases line up with TRBD1. V gave up 5 bases and J gave up 2 bases; unmatched junction bases: 6. CDR1 SEHNR and CDR2 FQNEAQ come from the germline V gene (reference sequence). The CDR3 loop spans 15 amino acids.

This clonotype showed up many times. This chain uses TRBV6-1 with TRBJ2-5; D uncertain. In germline, CDR1 is MNHNS, CDR2 SASEGT. CDR3 length equals 11 residues. V shed 5 bases and J shed 5 bases, with 6 bases lying between them. DNA of the CDR3: TGTGCCAGCAGTTACGCGGAGACCCAGTACTTC. Translating it yields CASSYAETQYF.

This clonotype was found many times. This chain joins TRBV7-3 and TRBJ2-2; TRBD2 matches at 9 bases. The CDR3 is made up of 14 amino acids. The ends lost 2 bases at V and 8 bases at J; junction bases unmatched: 3. Germline V gene lookup returns CDR1 SGHTA and CDR2 FQGTGA. CDR3 in DNA: TGTGCCAGCAGCTTACTTAGCGGGAGTGGGGAGCTGTTTTTT. It specifies CASSLLSGSGELFF.

This chain links TRBV4-2 with TRBJ1-5; D is unclear. This CDR3 comprises 16 residues. CDR1 is LGHNA, CDR2 YNFKEQ, per germline. V was shortened by 1 base and J by 7 bases, with 17 bases between the two germline ends. The CDR3 spells CASSQVGVGNGQPQHF. The CDR3 DNA reads as TGTGCCAGCAGCCAAGTCGGGGTAGGGAATGGGCAGCCCCAGCATTTT.

This clonotype was seen repeatedly, ten times or more. The J gene is TRBJ1-6, the V gene TRBV7-9; D is unresolved. This CDR3 spans 14 amino acids. The ends were cut back, 0 bases at V and 6 bases at J, with 6 bases in the middle. The germline V gene has CDR1 SEHNR and CDR2 FQNEAQ (reference sequence). The chain's CDR3 is CASSLAALNSPLHF. CDR3 in DNA: TGTGCCAGCAGCTTAGCGGCCCTTAATTCACCCCTCCACTTT.

V usage is TRBV12-3 or TRBV12-4 and J usage is TRBJ1-5, with 7 nucleotides matching TRBD1. The CDR3 runs 14 residues. Losses at the gene ends were 7 bases for V and 6 bases for J; bases not matched to a gene: 9. CDR3 sequence (DNA): TGTGCCAGCACCGCAAGGGGGCTGGTTCAGCCCCAGCATTTT. Protein product: CASTARGLVQPQHF.